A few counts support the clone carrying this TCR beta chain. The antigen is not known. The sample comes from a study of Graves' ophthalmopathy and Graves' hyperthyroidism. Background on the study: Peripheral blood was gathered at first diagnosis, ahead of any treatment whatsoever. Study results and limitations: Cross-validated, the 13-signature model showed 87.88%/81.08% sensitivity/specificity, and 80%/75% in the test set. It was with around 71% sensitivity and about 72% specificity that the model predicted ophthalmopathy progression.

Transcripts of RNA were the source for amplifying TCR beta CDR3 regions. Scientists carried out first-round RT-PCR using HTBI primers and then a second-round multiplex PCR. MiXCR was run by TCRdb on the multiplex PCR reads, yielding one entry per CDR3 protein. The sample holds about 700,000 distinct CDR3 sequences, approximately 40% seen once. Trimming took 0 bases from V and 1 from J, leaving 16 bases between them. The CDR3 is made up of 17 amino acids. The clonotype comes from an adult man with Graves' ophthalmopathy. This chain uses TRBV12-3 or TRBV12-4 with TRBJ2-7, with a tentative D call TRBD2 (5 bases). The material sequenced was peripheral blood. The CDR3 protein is CASSLALLGGQSYEQYF. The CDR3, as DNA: TGTGCCAGCAGTTTAGCCCTTCTGGGCGGGCAATCCTACGAGCAGTACTTC.